These T cell receptor beta chains were read from a single sample in a study of vaccination effects on CD4 cells after COVID-19. No antigen has been identified for these receptors. Sequenced by immunoSEQ multiplex PCR; TCRdb stores in-frame clones only, minus some. The sample gives some 25,000 clones, around 69% of which show up once; 16% is in the top ten. The material was CD4+ T cells from PBMCs cultured with SARS-CoV-2 spike peptides, obtained before COVID-19 vaccination. The receptors stem from a human donor who had a prior SARS-CoV-2 infection. Both conserved end residues are part of each CDR3. The order of the fields is J gene, V gene, clone size, CDR3 protein. The size of a clone is reported for some rows only, either as once, few or many, or as a class for expanded clones.

TRBJ2-4 | TRBV7-2 | NA | CASSPRRVNIQYF
TRBJ2-7 | TRBV6-2/TRBV6-3 | once | CASSYQYEQYF
TRBJ1-6 | TRBV6-5 | NA | CASSYRQPNSPLHF
TRBJ2-7 | TRBV2 | NA | CASSEGASYEQYF
TRBJ1-1 | TRBV6-6 | NA | CASIRGTENTEAFF
TRBJ1-2 | TRBV9 | NA | CASSPKGVNYGYTF
TRBJ1-2 | TRBV5-1 | once | CASSFGTAFYGYTF
TRBJ2-3 | TRBV24-1 | once | CATSDSRGFGTDTQYF
TRBJ2-1 | TRBV11-2 | NA | CASSLPWGAGVFYEQFF
TRBJ1-4 | TRBV5-4 | few | CASSSQGASNEKLFF
TRBJ2-5 | TRBV11-2 | NA | CASSPGPDQETQYF
TRBJ1-1 | TRBV9 | NA | CASSVQANWVNTEAFF
TRBJ1-3 | TRBV7-9 | NA | CASSLDLFYGSSGNTIYF
TRBJ2-5 | TRBV2 | NA | CASSESGRGQETQYF
TRBJ1-1 | TRBV2 | few | CASSEALLNTEAFF
TRBJ2-5 | TRBV6-6 | NA | CASSSPGVGETQYF
TRBJ2-7 | TRBV2 | NA | CASSEAVGQLYEQYF
TRBJ2-6 | TRBV11-1 | NA | CASSLWGAGANVLTF
TRBJ2-7 | TRBV5-1 | NA | CASSTGLADYYERYF
TRBJ2-7 | TRBV7-9 | NA | CASSIQGTYEQYF
TRBJ1-2 | TRBV7-8 | NA | CASSLSVQGGYGYTF
TRBJ2-5 | TRBV7-7 | NA | CASSLDPAGETQYF
TRBJ1-4 | TRBV4-1 | NA | CASSQEIRSNEKLFF
TRBJ1-2 | TRBV7-2 | NA | CASSLAWEDLYGYTF
TRBJ1-4 | TRBV6-5 | NA | CASSPMTGGFEKLFF
TRBJ1-1 | TRBV7-9 | NA | CASSLDTLYTEAFF
TRBJ2-2 | TRBV6-5 | NA | CAVSTNTGELFF
TRBJ1-6 | TRBV2 | NA | CASSEYGSPLHF
TRBJ2-1 | TRBV19 | NA | CASSVLLAGTQFF
TRBJ2-7 | TRBV11-2 | NA | CASSSAVGRSFYEQYF
TRBJ2-3 | TRBV9 | NA | CASSMTATASDTQYF
TRBJ1-6 | TRBV30 | few | CASTGGTYNSPLHF
TRBJ1-1 | TRBV7-9 | few | CASSLLSGTEAFF